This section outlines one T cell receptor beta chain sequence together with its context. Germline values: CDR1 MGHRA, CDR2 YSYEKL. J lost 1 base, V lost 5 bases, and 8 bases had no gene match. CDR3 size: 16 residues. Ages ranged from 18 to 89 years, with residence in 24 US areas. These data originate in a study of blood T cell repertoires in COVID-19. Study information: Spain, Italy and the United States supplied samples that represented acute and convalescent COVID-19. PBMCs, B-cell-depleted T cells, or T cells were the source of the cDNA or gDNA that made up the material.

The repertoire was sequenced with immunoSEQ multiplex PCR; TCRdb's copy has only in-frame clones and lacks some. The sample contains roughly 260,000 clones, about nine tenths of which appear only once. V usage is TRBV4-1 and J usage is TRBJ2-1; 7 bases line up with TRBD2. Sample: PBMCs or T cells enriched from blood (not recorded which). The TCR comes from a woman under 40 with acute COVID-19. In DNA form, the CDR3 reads TGCGCCAGCAGCGAGGCTGGGCGGGGGTCCTACAATGAGCAGTTCTTC. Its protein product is CASSEAGRGSYNEQFF.